The present entry profiles one TCR beta chain with its context. Being one base from a much bigger clone, this may be a read error. This specimen comes from a study of regulatory T cells in long-lasting Graves disease. Relying on iRepertoire HTBI primers and Arm-PCR of CDR3 regions, the team built TCR beta libraries. TCRdb redid the calling of the multiplex PCR reads with MiXCR, one entry per CDR3 protein. The table has around 300,000 distinct CDR3 sequences, around 20% seen once. Time point noted: persistent/refractory GD, antithyroid drugs over 5 years with positive TRAb. Isolated PBMC RNA provided the starting material for the TCR library. This CDR3 comprises 16 residues. Germline-derived CDR1 and CDR2 are SGDLS and YYNGEE. The germline V and J ends were trimmed by 2 bases and 2 bases, with 17 bases remaining between them.

The chain recombines TRBV9 with TRBJ2-7; TRBD1 is a possible D gene (6 bases). The material was peripheral blood mononuclear cells (PBMCs), obtained when the disease was refractory, from a patient treated with antithyroid drugs. This TCR derives from a female donor with Graves disease. The CDR3 loop is CASSVGGDTYPYEQYF. CDR3 DNA sequence: TGTGCCAGCAGCGTTGGTGGGGACACCTACCCCTACGAGCAGTACTTC.